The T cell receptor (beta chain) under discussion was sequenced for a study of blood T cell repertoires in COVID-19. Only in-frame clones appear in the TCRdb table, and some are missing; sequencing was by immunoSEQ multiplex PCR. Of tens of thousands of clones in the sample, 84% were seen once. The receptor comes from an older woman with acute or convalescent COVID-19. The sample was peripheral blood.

CDR3 loop: CASSFPSGDTQYF. CDR3 sequence (DNA): TGTGCCAGCAGCTTCCCTAGCGGAGATACGCAGTATTTT. V and J are TRBV5-4 and TRBJ2-3; 7 bases are a match to TRBD2. The CDR3 has 13 residues. Germline-derived CDR1 and CDR2 are SGHNT and YYREEE (reference sequence). V trimming: 2 bases; J trimming: 5 bases; junction bases outside the gene matches: 2.